The clone carrying this T cell receptor (beta chain) appeared once. The data originate from a study of control samples from healthy donors and cancer patients. The assay was immunoSEQ multiplex PCR, and TCRdb's table has in-frame clones only and misses some. The sample lists over 150,000 clones, approximately 94% occurring once. V was shortened by 2 bases and J by 0 bases, with 15 bases between the two germline ends. CDR1 is SGDLS, CDR2 YYNGEE, per germline. This CDR3 region has 17 residues. This receptor was obtained from a man between 60 and 75 years old with colorectal cancer. The chain has TRBV9 and TRBJ1-3, with a weak D call TRBD1 (5 bases). The sample comprised PBMCs. For the CDR3, the DNA is TGTGCCAGCAGCGTCGGGGAAGGGGCCAACTCTGGAAACACCATATATTTT. This translates into CASSVGEGANSGNTIYF.